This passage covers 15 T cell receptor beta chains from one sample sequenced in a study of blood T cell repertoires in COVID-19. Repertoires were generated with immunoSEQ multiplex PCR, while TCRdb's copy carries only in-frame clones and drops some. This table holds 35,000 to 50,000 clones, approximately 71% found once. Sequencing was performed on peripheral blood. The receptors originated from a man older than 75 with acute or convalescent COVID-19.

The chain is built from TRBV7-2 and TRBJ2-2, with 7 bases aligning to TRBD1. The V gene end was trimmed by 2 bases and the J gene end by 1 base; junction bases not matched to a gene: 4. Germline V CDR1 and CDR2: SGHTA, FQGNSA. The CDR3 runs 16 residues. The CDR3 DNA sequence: TGTGCCAGCAGCTTACTCGGGACAGAGAACACCGGGGAGCTGTTTTTT. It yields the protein CASSLLGTENTGELFF.

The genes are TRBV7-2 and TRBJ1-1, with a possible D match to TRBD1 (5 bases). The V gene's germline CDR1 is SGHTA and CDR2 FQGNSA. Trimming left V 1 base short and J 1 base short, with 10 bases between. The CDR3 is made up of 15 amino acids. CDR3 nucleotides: TGTGCCAGCAGCTTAGGGGGTAGGGGGAACACTGAAGCTTTCTTT. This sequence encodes CASSLGGRGNTEAFF.

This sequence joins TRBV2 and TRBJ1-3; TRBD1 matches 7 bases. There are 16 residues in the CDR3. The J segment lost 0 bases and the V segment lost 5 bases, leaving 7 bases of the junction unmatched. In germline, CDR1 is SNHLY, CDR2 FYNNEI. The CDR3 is CASSIRTGFSGNTIYF. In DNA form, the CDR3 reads TGTGCCAGCAGTATCCGGACAGGATTCTCTGGAAACACCATATATTTT. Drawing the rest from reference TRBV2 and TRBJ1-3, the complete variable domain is EPEVTQTPSHQVTQMGQEVILRCVPISNHLYFYWYRQILGQKVEFLVSFYNNEISEKSEIFDDQFSVERPDGSNFTLKIRSTKLEDSAMYFCASSIRTGFSGNTIYFGEGSWLTVV.

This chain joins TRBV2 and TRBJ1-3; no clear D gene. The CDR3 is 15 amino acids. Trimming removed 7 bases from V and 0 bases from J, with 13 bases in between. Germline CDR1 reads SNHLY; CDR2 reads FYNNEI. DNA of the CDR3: TGTGCCAGCACGAGTGGGCCAAACTCTGGAAACACCATATATTTT. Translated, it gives CASTSGPNSGNTIYF.

The CDR3 DNA reads as TGTGCCAGCAGCCACCTAGCAGGAGGGGAGCTGTTTTTT. This encodes CASSHLAGGELFF. V and J are TRBV12-3 or TRBV12-4 and TRBJ2-2; D perhaps matches TRBD2 (5 bases). The CDR3 sequence is 13 residues long. The V end lost 6 bases, the J end lost 8 bases, and 13 bases lay between the germline ends.

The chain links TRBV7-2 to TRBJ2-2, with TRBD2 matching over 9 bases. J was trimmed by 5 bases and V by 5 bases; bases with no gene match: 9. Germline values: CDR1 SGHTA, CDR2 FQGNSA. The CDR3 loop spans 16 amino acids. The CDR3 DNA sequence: TGTGCCAGCAGCCCGCGGGGGGGCGGAAGGACCGGGGAGCTGTTTTTT. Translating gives CASSPRGGGRTGELFF.

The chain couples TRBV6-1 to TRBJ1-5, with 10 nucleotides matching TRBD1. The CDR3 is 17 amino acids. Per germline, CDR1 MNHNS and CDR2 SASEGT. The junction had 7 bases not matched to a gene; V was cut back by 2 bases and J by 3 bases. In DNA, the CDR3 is TGTGCCAGCAGTGAATGGGGGACAGGGGTAGACAATCAGCCCCAGCATTTT. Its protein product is CASSEWGTGVDNQPQHF.

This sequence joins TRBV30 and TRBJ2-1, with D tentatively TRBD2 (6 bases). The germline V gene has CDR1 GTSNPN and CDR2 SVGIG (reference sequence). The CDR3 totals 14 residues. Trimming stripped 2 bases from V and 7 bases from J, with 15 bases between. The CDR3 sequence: CAWSWRRDTNEQFF. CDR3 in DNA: TGTGCCTGGAGTTGGAGGCGGGATACAAATGAGCAGTTCTTC.

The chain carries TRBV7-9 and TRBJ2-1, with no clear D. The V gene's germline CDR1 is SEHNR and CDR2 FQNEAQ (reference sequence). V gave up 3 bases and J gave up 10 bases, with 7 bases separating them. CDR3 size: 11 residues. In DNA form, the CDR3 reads TGTGCCAGCAGCTTCATTACAGAGCAGTTCTTC. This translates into CASSFITEQFF.

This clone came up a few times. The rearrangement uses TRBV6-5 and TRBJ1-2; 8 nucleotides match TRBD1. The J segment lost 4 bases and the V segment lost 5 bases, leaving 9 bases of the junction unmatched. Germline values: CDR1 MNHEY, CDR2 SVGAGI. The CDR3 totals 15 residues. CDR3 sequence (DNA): TGTGCCAGCAGTAAGGACAGGGAAGGCGGCTATGGCTACACCTTC. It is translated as CASSKDREGGYGYTF.

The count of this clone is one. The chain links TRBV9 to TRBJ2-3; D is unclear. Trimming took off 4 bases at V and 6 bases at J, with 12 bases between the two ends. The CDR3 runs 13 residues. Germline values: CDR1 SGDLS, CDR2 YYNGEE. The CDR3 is CASSLGGEDTQYF. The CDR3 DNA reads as TGTGCCAGCAGCCTGGGTGGAGAGGATACGCAGTATTTT.

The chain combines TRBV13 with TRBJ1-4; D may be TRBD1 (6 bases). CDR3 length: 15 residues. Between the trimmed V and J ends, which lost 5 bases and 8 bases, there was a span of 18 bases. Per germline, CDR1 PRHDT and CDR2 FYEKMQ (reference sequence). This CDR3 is CASSGPGEGGEKLFF. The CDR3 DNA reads TGTGCCAGCAGCGGCCCTGGGGAGGGGGGAGAAAAACTGTTTTTT.

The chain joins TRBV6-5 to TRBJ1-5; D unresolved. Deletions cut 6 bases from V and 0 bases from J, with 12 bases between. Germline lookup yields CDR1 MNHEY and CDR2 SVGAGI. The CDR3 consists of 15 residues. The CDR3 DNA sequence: TGTGCCAGCAGGGGCTTGACCGTTAGCAATCAGCCCCAGCATTTT. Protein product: CASRGLTVSNQPQHF.

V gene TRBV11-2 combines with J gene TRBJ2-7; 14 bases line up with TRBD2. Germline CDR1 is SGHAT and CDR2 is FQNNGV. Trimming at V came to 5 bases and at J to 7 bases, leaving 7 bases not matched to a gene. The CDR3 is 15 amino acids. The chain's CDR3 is CASSPGTSGSSEQYF. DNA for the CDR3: TGTGCCAGCAGCCCCGGGACTAGCGGGAGTAGTGAGCAGTACTTC.

CDR3 residues: CASSWDRGDTGELFF. CDR3 sequence (DNA): TGTGCCAGCAGCTGGGACAGGGGGGACACCGGGGAGCTGTTTTTT. The rearrangement uses TRBV7-7 and TRBJ2-2; 11 bases are shared with TRBD1. V trimming: 4 bases; J trimming: 3 bases; junction bases outside the gene matches: 1. The V gene's germline CDR1 is SSHAT and CDR2 FNYEAQ (reference sequence). CDR3 length equals 15 residues.